This passage covers 21 T cell receptor beta chains from one sample sequenced in a study of cytomegalovirus exposure and HLA in healthy donors. The PCR had 60 Vbeta and 13 Jbeta primers. Sequencing used immunoSEQ multiplex PCR; TCRdb keeps in-frame clones, though not all of them. This sample carries 150,000 to 200,000 clones, about three quarters of them seen once, and the ten largest clones take roughly 0.99%. Sequenced sample: PBMCs. Receptors originate from a woman in her 40s in good health and CMV-seronegative.

This clone has a handful of counts. V and J are TRBV9 and TRBJ1-2; the D gene is possibly TRBD1 (6 bases). The germline gives CDR1 SGDLS, CDR2 YYNGEE. Trimming removed 0 bases from V and 4 bases from J, with 13 bases in between. This CDR3 is built from 15 residues. CDR3 in amino acids: CASSVGPVDSYGYTF. CDR3 nucleotides: TGTGCCAGCAGCGTAGGACCCGTGGACAGCTATGGCTACACCTTC.

The chain uses TRBV4-1 and TRBJ1-1; no clear D. The germline V gene has CDR1 MGHRA and CDR2 YSYEKL. The CDR3 covers 14 residues. Between the trimmed V and J ends, which lost 1 base and 1 base, there was a span of 7 bases. Here the CDR3 DNA reads TGCGCCAGCAGCCAAGGGCAATGGAACACTGAAGCTTTCTTT. Its translation: CASSQGQWNTEAFF.

This sequence joins TRBV25-1 and TRBJ1-4, with 7 bases fitting TRBD1. CDR1 MGHDK and CDR2 SYGVNS come from the germline V gene. V lost 2 bases and J lost 5; bases outside the gene matches: 5. The CDR3 length is 15 residues. CDR3 amino acids: CASSEADRLNEKLFF. CDR3 DNA: TGTGCCAGCAGTGAAGCGGACAGGTTAAATGAAAAACTGTTTTTT.

The V call is TRBV29-1, the J call TRBJ2-6; 7 bases line up with TRBD2. J was trimmed by 3 bases and V by 0 bases; bases with no gene match: 2. Germline-derived CDR1 and CDR2 are SQVTM and ANQGSEA. The CDR3 is 15 amino acids. CDR3 amino acids: CSVEEGGSGANVLTF. CDR3 nucleotides: TGCAGCGTTGAAGAGGGAGGGAGTGGGGCCAACGTCCTGACTTTC.

V is TRBV7-2 and J is TRBJ2-7, with TRBD2 matching 7 bases. V lost 5 bases and J lost 4; bases outside the gene matches: 8. CDR1 is SGHTA and CDR2 is FQGNSA in the germline V gene. This CDR3 has 14 residues. The CDR3 region is CASSGSGNTYEQYF. CDR3 nucleotides: TGTGCCAGCAGCGGGAGCGGGAACACTTACGAGCAGTACTTC.

CDR3 DNA: TGTGCCAGCAGCGAAGAACTCGGTGTGAACACTGAAGCTTTCTTT. This sequence encodes CASSEELGVNTEAFF. The chain recombines TRBV5-6 with TRBJ1-1, with D hard to call. CDR3 length: 15 residues. Trimming pared 4 bases from V and 0 bases from J, leaving 13 bases between. Germline assignment: CDR1 SGHDT and CDR2 YYEEEE.

V is TRBV5-4 and J is TRBJ2-5, with D possibly being TRBD2 (5 bases). V lost 6 bases and J 3 bases, leaving 12 bases between the germline ends. CDR3 size: 13 residues. The germline V gene encodes CDR1 SGHNT and CDR2 YYREEE (reference sequence). CDR3 DNA sequence: TGTGCCAGCAACATCGGACTGGAAGAGACCCAGTACTTC. Translated: CASNIGLEETQYF.

The chain employs TRBV20-1 and TRBJ2-1, with D possibly being TRBD2 (5 bases). The V gene lost 6 bases and the J gene lost 7 bases, with 10 bases spanning the gap. This CDR3 is 11 amino acids long. CDR1 is DFQATT, CDR2 SNEGSKA, per germline (reference sequence). Here the CDR3 reads CSAERANEQFF. The CDR3 bases are TGCAGTGCCGAGAGGGCTAATGAGCAGTTCTTC.

This clone showed up just a few times. The chain employs TRBV27 and TRBJ2-1; D not resolved. In germline, CDR1 is MNHEY, CDR2 SMNVEV (reference sequence). The CDR3 sequence is 11 residues long. V was pared by 5 bases and J by 7 bases, with 6 bases between. The CDR3 region has the DNA TGTGCCAGCAGTGAGAGGAATGAGCAGTTCTTC. It encodes CASSERNEQFF.

The rearrangement joins TRBV30 to TRBJ2-7, with D perhaps TRBD2 (6 bases). Germline lookup yields CDR1 GTSNPN and CDR2 SVGIG (reference sequence). The V and J ends lost 4 bases and 6 bases respectively, with 13 bases between them. CDR3 size: 12 residues. As DNA, the CDR3 is TGTGCCTGGAAGGGACGGCGGGGCGAGCAGTACTTC. This codes for CAWKGRRGEQYF.

The chain combines TRBV18 with TRBJ2-2; D may be TRBD2 (6 bases). The CDR3 is 16 amino acids. Germline V gives CDR1 KGHSH, CDR2 LQKENI. Trimming took 3 bases from V and 7 from J, leaving 18 bases between them. Written as DNA, the CDR3 is TGTGCCAGCTCACCTCAGCGACGTAACGGGGGCGGGGAGCTGTTTTTT. This encodes CASSPQRRNGGGELFF.

The chain uses TRBV5-1 and TRBJ2-2; TRBD2 aligns across 10 bases. Germline V gene sequence: CDR1 SGHRS, CDR2 YFSETQ. The V segment lost 0 bases and the J segment 5 bases; nucleotides outside the gene matches: 4. The CDR3 extends over 16 amino acids. The CDR3 coding sequence is TGCGCCAGCAGCTTGGAGCCAGCGGGAGGGACCGGGGAGCTGTTTTTT. Amino acid sequence: CASSLEPAGGTGELFF.

The chain combines TRBV5-1 with TRBJ1-2; possibly TRBD1 for D (5 bases). Germline CDR1 SGHRS, CDR2 YFSETQ. The CDR3 extends over 14 amino acids. Between the trimmed V and J ends, which lost 0 bases and 8 bases, there was a span of 14 bases. CDR3 region: CASSLGPREGGYTF. CDR3 in DNA: TGCGCCAGCAGCTTGGGCCCCAGGGAAGGCGGCTACACCTTC.

As regards this clone: At the DNA level, this CDR3 is encoded by other sequences in the same sample as well. The chain joins TRBV5-1 to TRBJ2-3; TRBD2 matches 14 bases. The V and J ends lost 0 bases and 4 bases, in that order; junction bases with no gene match: 1. The germline V gene encodes CDR1 SGHRS and CDR2 YFSETQ. The CDR3 length is 16 residues. The CDR3 region has the DNA TGCGCCAGCAGCTTGGCGGGACTAGCGGGAGCAGATACGCAGTATTTT. Translated, it gives CASSLAGLAGADTQYF.

This chain links TRBV5-4 with TRBJ2-3; TRBD2 matches at 7 bases. The CDR3 length is 15 residues. Trimming cost V 4 bases and J 6 bases; bases outside gene matches: 11. Germline-derived CDR1 and CDR2 are SGHNT and YYREEE (reference sequence). The CDR3 protein is CASSLLAGAADTQYF. The CDR3 DNA reads as TGTGCCAGCAGCCTACTCGCGGGAGCGGCTGATACGCAGTATTTT. Full variable domain (remainder filled in from reference TRBV5-4 and TRBJ2-3): ETGVTQSPTHLIKTRGQQVTLRCSSQSGHNTVSWYQQALGQGPQFIFQYYREEENGRGNFPPRFSGLQFPNYSSELNVNALELDDSALYLCASSLLAGAADTQYFGPGTRLTVL.

V and J are TRBV11-2 and TRBJ2-1, with TRBD2 identical over 13 bases. Trimming cost V 4 bases and J 4 bases; bases outside gene matches: 4. Germline CDR1 and CDR2: SGHAT and FQNNGV. The CDR3 runs 16 residues. CDR3 coding DNA: TGTGCCAGCAGCTCAAGGACTAGCGGGGGTTACAATGAGCAGTTCTTC. This sequence encodes CASSSRTSGGYNEQFF.

The V call is TRBV7-9, the J call TRBJ1-1; the D gene is possibly TRBD1 (5 bases). V was trimmed by 4 bases and J by 2 bases, leaving 14 bases between them. The V gene's germline CDR1 is SEHNR and CDR2 FQNEAQ (reference sequence). The CDR3 covers 15 residues. The CDR3 sequence is CASSSDTVINTEAFF. The CDR3 DNA sequence: TGTGCCAGCAGCTCGGACACCGTGATAAACACTGAAGCTTTCTTT.

This clone turned up a few times. The V gene is TRBV9, the J gene TRBJ1-4, with no clear D. Trimming stripped 3 bases from V and 8 bases from J, with 11 bases between. The CDR3 length is 13 residues. Germline CDR1 is SGDLS and CDR2 is YYNGEE. CDR3: CASSGRDGEKLFF. The CDR3 DNA sequence: TGTGCCAGCAGCGGACGAGACGGGGAAAAACTGTTTTTT.

V is TRBV11-3 and J is TRBJ1-3; no clear D gene. CDR1 is SGHNT, CDR2 YENEEA, per germline. CDR3 length: 14 residues. Trimming removed 5 bases at V and 0 bases at J, with 8 bases between. The CDR3 nucleotides read TGTGCCAGCAGCCGCCCGGGCTCTGGAAACACCATATATTTT. Its protein product is CASSRPGSGNTIYF.

Notes on this clone: This same CDR3 is encoded by further DNA sequences in the sample. The rearrangement joins TRBV7-9 to TRBJ1-1; TRBD1 aligns across 9 bases. This CDR3 spans 15 amino acids. After removal of 5 bases from V and 2 bases from J, the junction contained 6 bases not matched to a gene. CDR1 and CDR2 from the germline V gene are SEHNR and FQNEAQ (reference sequence). The CDR3 DNA reads TGTGCCAGCAGCCCCGGGACAGGGATAAACACTGAAGCTTTCTTT. Its protein is CASSPGTGINTEAFF.

The chain joins TRBV15 to TRBJ1-1; TRBD1 aligns across 9 bases. CDR1 and CDR2 (germline): LNHNV, YYDKDF (reference sequence). The CDR3 extends over 14 amino acids. J gave up 7 bases and V 0 bases, and 3 bases lay outside the gene matches. The CDR3 is CATSRDGTGIEAFF. The CDR3, as DNA: TGTGCCACCAGCAGAGATGGGACAGGGATTGAAGCTTTCTTT.